Listed here is a single TCR beta chain. Libraries were prepared by immunoSEQ multiplex PCR; TCRdb keeps only in-frame clonotypes and omits some of them. The table shows about 250,000 clones, with about 90% occurring only once. This entry belongs to a study of blood T cell repertoires in COVID-19. The sequence was obtained from a woman aged 25 to 39 with acute COVID-19. Sequenced material: PBMCs or T cells enriched from blood (not recorded which).

CDR3 sequence (DNA): TGTGCCAGCTCAGCCGGGACAGGAGACTATGGCTACACCTTC. This codes for CASSAGTGDYGYTF. J is TRBJ1-2 and V is TRBV18, with 8 bases that match TRBD1. The germline V gene has CDR1 KGHSH and CDR2 LQKENI. The CDR3 contains 14 residues. Trimming took 5 bases from V and 3 from J; bases not matched to a gene: 5.